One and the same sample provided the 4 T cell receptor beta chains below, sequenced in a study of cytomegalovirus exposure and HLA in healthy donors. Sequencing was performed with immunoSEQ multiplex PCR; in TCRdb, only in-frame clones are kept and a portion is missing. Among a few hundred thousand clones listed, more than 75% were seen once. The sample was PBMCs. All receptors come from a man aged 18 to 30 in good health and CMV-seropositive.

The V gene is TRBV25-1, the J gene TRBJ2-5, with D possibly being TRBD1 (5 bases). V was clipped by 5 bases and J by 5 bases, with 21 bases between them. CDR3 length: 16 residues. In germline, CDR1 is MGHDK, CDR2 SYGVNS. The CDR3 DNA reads TGTGCCAGCAGTCGTCTGGACACCAGGATCGGCGAGACCCAGTACTTC. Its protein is CASSRLDTRIGETQYF.

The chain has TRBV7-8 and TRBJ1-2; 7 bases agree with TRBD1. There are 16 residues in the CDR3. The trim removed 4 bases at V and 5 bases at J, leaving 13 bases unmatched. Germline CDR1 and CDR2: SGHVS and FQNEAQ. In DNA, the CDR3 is TGTGCCAGCAGCTCAACGTACAGGGGACCAAAGTATGGCTACACCTTC. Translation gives CASSSTYRGPKYGYTF.

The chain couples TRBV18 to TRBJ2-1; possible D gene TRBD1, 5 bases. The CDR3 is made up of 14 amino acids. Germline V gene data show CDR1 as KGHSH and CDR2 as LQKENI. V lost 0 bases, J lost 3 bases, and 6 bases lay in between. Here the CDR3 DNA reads TGTGCCAGCTCACCACCCAGGGTCTACAATGAGCAGTTCTTC. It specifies CASSPPRVYNEQFF.

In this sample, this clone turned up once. The chain's CDR3 is CASSRETGGARDTQYF. The CDR3 nucleotides read TGCGCCAGCAGCCGAGAGACAGGGGGCGCAAGGGATACGCAGTATTTT. The rearrangement uses TRBV5-1 and TRBJ2-3; 10 bases are shared with TRBD1. Looked up from germline, CDR1 is SGHRS and CDR2 is YFSETQ. The ends lost 4 bases at V and 6 bases at J; junction bases unmatched: 11. The CDR3 totals 16 residues.